This T cell receptor (beta chain) was profiled in a study of blood T cell repertoires in COVID-19. After removal of 6 bases from V and 0 bases from J, the junction contained 6 bases not matched to a gene. This CDR3 comprises 17 residues. Germline V lookup: CDR1 SGHAT, CDR2 FQNNGV. The table came from immunoSEQ multiplex PCR; TCRdb's copy has only in-frame clones and leaves some out. The data contain 150,000 or so clones, around four fifths of them singletons. Sequenced input: PBMCs or T cells enriched from blood (not recorded which). This receptor was obtained from a woman aged 50 to 65 in a cohort exposed to, infected with or recovered from COVID-19 (not recorded which). The chain links TRBV11-2 to TRBJ2-1, with TRBD2 matching 12 bases. The CDR3 DNA reads TGTGCCAGCAGAAGTACTAGCGGGGGGAGCTCCTACAATGAGCAGTTCTTC. This codes for CASRSTSGGSSYNEQFF.